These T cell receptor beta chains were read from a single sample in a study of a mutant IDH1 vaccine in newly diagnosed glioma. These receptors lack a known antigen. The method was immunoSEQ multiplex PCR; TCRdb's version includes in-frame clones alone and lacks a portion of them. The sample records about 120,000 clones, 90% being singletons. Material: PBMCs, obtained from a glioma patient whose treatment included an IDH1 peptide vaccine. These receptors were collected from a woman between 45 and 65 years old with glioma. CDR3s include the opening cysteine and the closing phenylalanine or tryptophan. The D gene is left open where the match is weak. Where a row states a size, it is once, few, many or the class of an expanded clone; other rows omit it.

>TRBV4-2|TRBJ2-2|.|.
CASSQVEGTGELFF
TGTGCCAGCAGCCAGGTTGAGGGAACCGGGGAGCTGTTTTTT
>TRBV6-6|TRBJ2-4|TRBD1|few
CACRGRGGKNIQYF
TGTGCCTGCAGGGGGCGAGGGGGCAAAAACATTCAGTACTTC
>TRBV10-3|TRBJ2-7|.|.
CASYEGRTSYEQYF
TGTGCCTCCTACGAGGGGAGAACTTCCTACGAGCAGTACTTC
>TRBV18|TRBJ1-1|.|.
CASSPLTRAMNTEAFF
TGTGCCAGCTCACCTCTGACGAGGGCAATGAACACTGAAGCTTTCTTT
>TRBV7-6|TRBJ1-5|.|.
CASSPSYSNQPQHF
TGTGCCAGCAGCCCCTCTTATAGCAATCAGCCCCAGCATTTT
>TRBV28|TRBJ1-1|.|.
CASSLGSASGFAFF
TGTGCCAGCAGTTTGGGCTCCGCTTCAGGGTTTGCTTTCTTT
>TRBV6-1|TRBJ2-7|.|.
CASSEVVGSSYEQYF
TGTGCCAGCAGTGAAGTGGTCGGGAGCTCCTACGAGCAGTACTTC
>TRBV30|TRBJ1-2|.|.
CAWSGTGLIGYTF
TGTGCCTGGAGTGGTACAGGGCTTATTGGCTACACCTTC
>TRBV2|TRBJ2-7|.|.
CATSTGRGYEQYF
TGTGCCACGTCGACAGGGAGGGGCTACGAGCAGTACTTC
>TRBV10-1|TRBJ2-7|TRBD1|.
CASSESWTGGNEQYF
TGCGCCAGCAGTGAGTCCTGGACAGGGGGCAACGAGCAGTACTTC
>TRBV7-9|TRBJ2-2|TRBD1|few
CASSDPYQGAGELFF
TGTGCCAGCAGCGATCCATATCAGGGGGCCGGGGAGCTGTTTTTT
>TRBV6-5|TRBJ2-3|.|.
CASTRFGELGTQYF
TGTGCCAGCACCCGGTTCGGGGAGTTGGGTACGCAGTATTTT
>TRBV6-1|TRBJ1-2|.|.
CASSLRGYGYTF
TGTGCCAGCAGTCTACGGGGCTATGGCTACACCTTC
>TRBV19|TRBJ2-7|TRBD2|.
CASSSTSGRAYEQYF
TGTGCCAGTAGTTCGACTAGCGGGAGGGCCTACGAGCAGTACTTC
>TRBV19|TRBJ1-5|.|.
CASSIRDGQLSQPQHF
TGTGCCAGTAGTATTCGGGACGGACAGCTAAGTCAGCCCCAGCATTTT
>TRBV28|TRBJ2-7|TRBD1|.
CASNWDRRGYYEQYF
TGTGCCAGCAATTGGGACAGACGCGGATACTACGAGCAGTACTTC